Presented here are 2 T cell receptor beta chains from one specimen sequenced in a study of blood T cell repertoires in COVID-19 (dated by TCRdb to 2020 to 2021). The method behind the library was the immunoSEQ multiplex PCR assay. As stored in TCRdb, this immuneACCESS dataset retains in-frame rearrangements with V and J assigned. A fraction of the clones does not appear; measured against another copy, unresolved V genes explain less than half of the discrepancy, and the remainder lacks a known reason. For this sample the table gives about 200,000 clones, of which approximately 83% were detected only once. 6% to 8% of the sample goes to the ten largest clones. The sample was PBMCs or T cells enriched from blood (not recorded which). Receptors originate from a man aged 35-49 years who had recovered from COVID-19.

CDR3 sequence: CASSLDSSSNYGYTF. CDR3 bases: TGCGCCAGCAGCTTGGACAGTTCCTCTAACTATGGCTACACCTTC. This chain connects TRBV5-1 to TRBJ1-2, with D hard to call. The V and J ends lost 0 bases and 0 bases respectively, with 9 bases between them. Germline CDR1 is SGHRS and CDR2 is YFSETQ. The CDR3 has 15 residues. Complete variable domain (other parts from reference TRBV5-1 and TRBJ1-2): KAGVTQTPRYLIKTRGQQVTLSCSPISGHRSVSWYQQTPGQGLQFLFEYFSETQRNKGNFPGRFSGRQFSNSRSEMNVSTLELGDSALYLCASSLDSSSNYGYTFGSGTRLTVV.

The chain joins TRBV19 to TRBJ1-1; TRBD1 matches 9 bases. The junction had 1 base not matched to a gene; V was cut back by 4 bases and J by 1 base. The CDR3 has 14 amino acids. The V gene's germline CDR1 is LNHDA and CDR2 SQIVND (reference sequence). Written as DNA, the CDR3 is TGTGCCAGTAGTACGGACAGGGGGAACACTGAAGCTTTCTTT. The encoded protein is CASSTDRGNTEAFF.